The entry that follows covers one T cell receptor (beta chain) sequence. Amplification used 60 Vbeta primers and 13 Jbeta primers. Method: immunoSEQ multiplex PCR; TCRdb's copy keeps in-frame clones and lacks some. The sample has 80,000 to 90,000 clones; more than 60% are singletons. The data stem from a study of cytomegalovirus exposure and HLA in healthy donors. Trimming took off 3 bases at V and 4 bases at J, with 19 bases between the two ends. Per germline, CDR1 LNHDA and CDR2 SQIVND (reference sequence). This CDR3 is 17 amino acids long. The V call is TRBV19, the J call TRBJ1-3; D perhaps matches TRBD1 (5 bases). The receptor comes from a man aged 30 to 39 in good health and CMV-seronegative. Material: PBMCs. The CDR3 protein is CASSMGFMGGSGNTIYF. The CDR3 bases are TGTGCCAGTAGTATGGGGTTTATGGGGGGTTCCGGAAACACCATATATTTT. The full variable domain, completed using reference TRBV19 and TRBJ1-3, is DGGITQSPKYLFRKEGQNVTLSCEQNLNHDAMYWYRQDPGQGLRLIYYSQIVNDFQKGDIAEGYSVSREKKESFPLTVTSAQKNPTAFYLCASSMGFMGGSGNTIYFGEGSWLTVV.